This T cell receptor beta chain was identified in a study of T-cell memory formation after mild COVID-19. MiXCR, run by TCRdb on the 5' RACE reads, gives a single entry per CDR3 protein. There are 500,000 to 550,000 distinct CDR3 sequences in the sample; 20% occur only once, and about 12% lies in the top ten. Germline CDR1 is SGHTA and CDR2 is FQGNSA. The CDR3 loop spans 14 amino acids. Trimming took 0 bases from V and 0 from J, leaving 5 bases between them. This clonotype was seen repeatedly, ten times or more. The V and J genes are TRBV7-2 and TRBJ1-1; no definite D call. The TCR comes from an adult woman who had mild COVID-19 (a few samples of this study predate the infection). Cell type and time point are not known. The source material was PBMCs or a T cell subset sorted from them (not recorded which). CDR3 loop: CASSLAGLNTEAFF. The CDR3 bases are TGTGCCAGCAGCTTAGCAGGCCTGAACACTGAAGCTTTCTTT.